These 11 T cell receptor beta chains were sequenced from one sample in a study of blood T cell repertoires in COVID-19. TCRdb's table, derived via immunoSEQ multiplex PCR, lists solely in-frame clones and lacks some. This sample has 250,000 or so clones, with roughly 80% found just once. Sequencing was carried out using peripheral blood. The receptors were gathered from a woman in her late teens or twenties with acute or convalescent COVID-19.

The V gene is TRBV7-2, the J gene TRBJ2-7; the match to TRBD2 covers 7 bases. J gave up 3 bases and V 6 bases, and 11 bases lay outside the gene matches. Germline loops: CDR1 SGHTA, CDR2 FQGNSA. CDR3 length: 15 amino acids. As DNA, the CDR3 is TGTGCCAGCAGACCAACTAGCGCCTCCGGCTACGAGCAGTACTTC. Amino acids: CASRPTSASGYEQYF.

This sequence joins TRBV3-1 (or the pseudogene TRBV3-2) and TRBJ1-1, with 9 bases lining up with TRBD1. The CDR3 covers 16 residues. CDR1 LGHDT and CDR2 YNNKEL come from the germline V gene (reference sequence). V lost 1 base, J lost 5 bases, and 8 bases stayed unmatched. The CDR3 nucleotides read TGTGCCAGCAGCCAAGGGGCCGGGACAGGGAGGACTGAAGCTTTCTTT. This encodes CASSQGAGTGRTEAFF.

The V and J genes are TRBV4-2 and TRBJ2-6, with 10 bases that match TRBD2. CDR1 LGHNA and CDR2 YNFKEQ come from the germline V gene. This CDR3 is built from 18 residues. Trimming cost V 0 bases and J 2 bases; bases outside gene matches: 4. This CDR3 reads CASSQDPAGGPGANVLTF. The CDR3 DNA reads as TGTGCCAGCAGCCAAGATCCAGCGGGAGGGCCTGGGGCCAACGTCCTGACTTTC.

This chain links TRBV14 with TRBJ2-1, with 14 nucleotides matching TRBD2. Germline assignment: CDR1 SGHDN and CDR2 FVKESK. The CDR3 is 18 residues long. Unmatched junction bases numbered 8, after V lost 4 bases and J lost 3 bases. The CDR3 loop reads CASSLRLAGGPYYNEQFF. The CDR3 DNA follows: TGTGCCAGCAGCCTTAGACTAGCGGGAGGGCCCTACTACAATGAGCAGTTCTTC.

This chain uses TRBV4-1 with TRBJ2-3, with D tentatively TRBD2 (7 bases). This CDR3 comprises 17 residues. In germline, CDR1 is MGHRA, CDR2 YSYEKL. V was pared by 0 bases and J by 4 bases, with 17 bases between. CDR3 nucleotides: TGCGCCAGCAGCCAAGATCTAGGGGGGGCACCCCCAGATACGCAGTATTTT. Translating it yields CASSQDLGGAPPDTQYF.

The gene calls are TRBV4-3 and TRBJ2-1, with D unresolved. The germline gives CDR1 LGHNA, CDR2 YSLEER. V was clipped by 3 bases and J by 11 bases, with 14 bases between them. CDR3 length: 13 residues. CDR3 in amino acids: CASSHGDRPQQFF. As DNA, the CDR3 is TGCGCCAGCAGCCATGGAGATCGGCCGCAGCAGTTCTTC.

V and J are TRBV6-5 and TRBJ1-2; D is undetermined. The ends were cut back, 3 bases at V and 6 bases at J, with 14 bases in the middle. The V gene's germline CDR1 is MNHEY and CDR2 SVGAGI. The CDR3 spans 14 residues. CDR3 nucleotide sequence: TGTGCCAGCAGTTATACGGGAGGAAGGGATGGCTACACCTTC. Its protein product is CASSYTGGRDGYTF.

Turning to this clone: The same CDR3 arises from other DNA sequences in this sample as well. The V and J genes are TRBV9 and TRBJ2-1, with TRBD2 matching 10 bases. CDR1 is SGDLS and CDR2 is YYNGEE in the germline V gene. The CDR3 spans 14 residues. J gave up 4 bases and V 7 bases, and 5 bases lay outside the gene matches. The CDR3 DNA reads as TGTGCCAGCTCTGGACTAGCGGATTACAATGAGCAGTTCTTC. Translating gives CASSGLADYNEQFF.

CDR3 bases: TGTGCCAGCTCACCACCGAAGACAGTCAACACTGAAGCTTTCTTT. Its protein is CASSPPKTVNTEAFF. The chain couples TRBV18 to TRBJ1-1; D possibly corresponds to TRBD1 (5 bases). V was pared by 0 bases and J by 2 bases, with 10 bases between. CDR3 length: 15 residues. Per germline, CDR1 KGHSH and CDR2 LQKENI.

This clone was counted once. This rearrangement joins TRBV27 to TRBJ2-7, with TRBD1 matching 9 bases. This CDR3 comprises 18 residues. V shed 2 bases and J 2 bases; nucleotides not matched to a gene: 13. The germline gives CDR1 MNHEY, CDR2 SMNVEV (reference sequence). CDR3 coding DNA: TGTGCCAGCAGTTTAAGGTTTTGGGGACAGGGTTTAACCTACGAGCAGTACTTC. It encodes CASSLRFWGQGLTYEQYF.

The chain uses TRBV19 and TRBJ1-4; 8 bases match TRBD1. Looked up from germline, CDR1 is LNHDA and CDR2 is SQIVND (reference sequence). Trimming cost V 5 bases and J 8 bases; bases outside gene matches: 10. The CDR3 loop spans 15 amino acids. DNA of the CDR3: TGTGCCAGTAGTCCGCAGACAGGGGTAGGAGAAAAACTGTTTTTT. Residues: CASSPQTGVGEKLFF.